These 25 T cell receptor beta chains were sequenced from one sample in a study of T cell responses to AZD1222 COVID-19 vaccine. The method was immunoSEQ multiplex PCR; TCRdb's version includes in-frame clones alone and lacks a portion of them. The profile shows 90,000 to 150,000 clones, around 93% of them singletons. The source was peripheral blood, collected 28 days after the second AZD1222 dose. The receptors shown here come from an adult who received the AZD1222 COVID-19 vaccine.

Worth noting for this clone: A read error may produce the germline difference seen at one junction end. This chain joins TRBV11-3 and TRBJ2-2; D gene ambiguous. The CDR3 spans 12 residues. The V gene's germline CDR1 is SGHNT and CDR2 YENEEA. CDR3 bases: TGTGCCAGCAGCCCGAATACCGGGGAGCTGTTTTTT. It encodes CASSPNTGELFF.

The chain links TRBV2 to TRBJ1-6; the D gene is possibly TRBD1 (6 bases). From germline, CDR1 is SNHLY and CDR2 FYNNEI. This CDR3 has 13 residues. Trimming cost V 5 bases and J 11 bases, with 13 bases left between them. The CDR3 reads CASSYQQGAPLHF. DNA of the CDR3: TGTGCCAGCAGTTATCAACAGGGCGCACCCCTCCACTTT.

The chain employs TRBV19 and TRBJ1-2; TRBD1 matches 9 bases. CDR3 length equals 16 residues. Germline V gene lookup returns CDR1 LNHDA and CDR2 SQIVND (reference sequence). The trim removed 4 bases at V and 8 bases at J, leaving 14 bases unmatched. This CDR3 reads CASSTPPGQGLDGYTF. Written as DNA, the CDR3 is TGTGCCAGTAGTACCCCCCCGGGACAGGGTCTGGACGGCTACACCTTC.

The chain links TRBV6-6 to TRBJ1-5; D unresolved. Germline V lookup: CDR1 MNHNY, CDR2 SVGAGI (reference sequence). Trimming removed 2 bases from V and 1 base from J, with 9 bases in between. The CDR3 length is 15 residues. This chain's CDR3 is CASSYRAASNQPQHF. CDR3 in DNA: TGTGCCAGCAGTTACCGGGCTGCGAGCAATCAGCCCCAGCATTTT.

The rearrangement links TRBV24-1 to TRBJ2-3; TRBD1 or TRBD2 may be the D gene (5 bases each). This CDR3 region has 16 residues. Germline assignment: CDR1 KGHDR and CDR2 SFDVKD. Deletions cut 3 bases from V and 4 bases from J, with 16 bases between. The CDR3 here is CATSDPPGRGSDTQYF. The CDR3 bases are TGTGCCACCAGTGATCCCCCGGGACGAGGATCAGATACGCAGTATTTT.

V usage is TRBV5-1 and J usage is TRBJ1-1, with a weak D call TRBD1 (5 bases). This CDR3 is built from 15 residues. Trimming removed 5 bases at V and 2 bases at J, with 16 bases between. Per the germline V gene, CDR1 is SGHRS and CDR2 is YFSETQ. For the CDR3, the DNA is TGCGCCAGCAGTGTACGGGGGGAGGATAACACTGAAGCTTTCTTT. This codes for CASSVRGEDNTEAFF.

The chain has TRBV3-1 (or the pseudogene TRBV3-2) and TRBJ2-3, with 9 bases fitting TRBD2. Germline CDR1 LGHDT, CDR2 YNNKEL (reference sequence). The V gene end was trimmed by 2 bases and the J gene end by 3 bases; junction bases not matched to a gene: 6. This CDR3 spans 16 amino acids. CDR3 loop: CASSQFAGGPTDTQYF. As DNA, the CDR3 is TGTGCCAGCAGCCAATTTGCGGGGGGGCCGACAGATACGCAGTATTTT.

V gene TRBV7-2 combines with J gene TRBJ1-3; maybe TRBD1 (6 bases). The CDR3 length is 15 residues. The germline V gene has CDR1 SGHTA and CDR2 FQGNSA. V was pared by 7 bases and J by 0 bases, with 13 bases between. The DNA of the CDR3 is TGTGCCAGCACCGTTAGGGGGGGCTCTGGAAACACCATATATTTT. It translates to CASTVRGGSGNTIYF.

This clone was detected once. This chain uses TRBV19 with TRBJ2-5, with 11 bases fitting TRBD2. V lost 6 bases to trimming and J lost 1 base; unmatched junction nucleotides: 7. The CDR3 runs 16 residues. In germline, CDR1 is LNHDA, CDR2 SQIVND (reference sequence). The chain's CDR3 is CASRLTTSGVQETQYF. For the CDR3, the DNA is TGTGCCAGTAGACTCACGACTAGCGGGGTCCAAGAGACCCAGTACTTC. The variable domain in full, completed from reference TRBV19 and TRBJ2-5, reads DGGITQSPKYLFRKEGQNVTLSCEQNLNHDAMYWYRQDPGQGLRLIYYSQIVNDFQKGDIAEGYSVSREKKESFPLTVTSAQKNPTAFYLCASRLTTSGVQETQYFGPGTRLLVL.

V gene TRBV4-1 combines with J gene TRBJ2-1, with a possible D match to TRBD2 (6 bases). V gave up 4 bases and J gave up 0 bases, with 13 bases separating them. The CDR3 is made up of 16 amino acids. From germline, CDR1 is MGHRA and CDR2 YSYEKL. The CDR3 region is CASSPDGGVSYNEQFF. The CDR3 DNA reads as TGCGCCAGCAGCCCCGACGGGGGTGTCTCCTACAATGAGCAGTTCTTC.

This chain links TRBV18 with TRBJ1-5; D not resolved. Trimming pared 0 bases from V and 3 bases from J, leaving 12 bases between. There are 16 residues in the CDR3. Germline assignment: CDR1 KGHSH and CDR2 LQKENI. CDR3 coding DNA: TGTGCCAGCTCACCACCCGGCGGAGGCCCCAATCAGCCCCAGCATTTT. It encodes CASSPPGGGPNQPQHF.

This clone was seen a single time. The chain carries TRBV10-3 and TRBJ1-6; D not certain. This CDR3 is built from 16 residues. Trimming took off 0 bases at V and 7 bases at J, with 13 bases between the two ends. CDR1 is ENHRY, CDR2 SYGVKD, per germline. CDR3 DNA sequence: TGTGCCATCAGTGAGTCGTCACACGCGGGGAATTCACCCCTCCACTTT. Amino acids: CAISESSHAGNSPLHF.

The chain has TRBV24-1 and TRBJ1-4; 7 nucleotides agree with TRBD1. The CDR3 loop spans 15 amino acids. J was trimmed by 7 bases and V by 4 bases; bases with no gene match: 8. Germline CDR1 reads KGHDR; CDR2 reads SFDVKD. The CDR3 nucleotides read TGTGCCACCAGTGACCCGGGACAGTCTGTTGAAAAACTGTTTTTT. Its protein product is CATSDPGQSVEKLFF.

This chain's CDR3 is CASSSWGTVRYGYTF. The CDR3 DNA is TGTGCCAGCAGTTCCTGGGGGACAGTTCGATATGGCTACACCTTC. The rearrangement links TRBV6-5 to TRBJ1-2; 7 bases are shared with TRBD1. There are 15 residues in the CDR3. V dropped 4 bases and J dropped 5; count of bases not matched to a gene: 10. In germline, CDR1 is MNHEY, CDR2 SVGAGI.

V gene TRBV9 combines with J gene TRBJ1-6; D gene uncertain. The V gene's germline CDR1 is SGDLS and CDR2 YYNGEE. This CDR3 has 14 residues. V dropped 0 bases and J dropped 7 bases, with 8 bases sitting between them. CDR3 residues: CASSVELGNSPLHF. The CDR3 bases are TGTGCCAGCAGCGTAGAATTGGGGAATTCACCCCTCCACTTT.

The rearrangement links TRBV15 to TRBJ2-1; TRBD1 agrees at 8 bases. Germline V gene sequence: CDR1 LNHNV, CDR2 YYDKDF (reference sequence). There are 19 residues in the CDR3. V lost 4 bases to trimming and J lost 1 base; unmatched junction nucleotides: 15. The CDR3 sequence: CATSTQDRAGGASYNEQFF. The CDR3 DNA follows: TGTGCCACCAGCACCCAAGACCGCGCAGGGGGCGCGTCCTACAATGAGCAGTTCTTC.

The J gene is TRBJ2-1, the V gene TRBV4-1, with unresolved D. V lost 0 bases to trimming and J lost 4 bases, with 10 bases between them. CDR1 and CDR2 (germline): MGHRA, YSYEKL. This CDR3 contains 15 residues. The CDR3 sequence: CASSQEARVYNEQFF. In DNA form, the CDR3 reads TGCGCCAGCAGCCAAGAGGCTAGAGTATACAATGAGCAGTTCTTC.

The rearrangement links TRBV7-8 to TRBJ2-2; 14 positions match TRBD2. V was pared by 6 bases and J by 4 bases, with 7 bases of the junction left unmatched. CDR1 SGHVS and CDR2 FQNEAQ come from the germline V gene. The CDR3 length is 17 residues. The CDR3, as DNA: TGTGCCAGCAGTAGACTAGCGGGAGGGCCGGGCACCGGGGAGCTGTTTTTT. Encoded protein: CASSRLAGGPGTGELFF.

This clone was counted once. This rearrangement joins TRBV4-2 to TRBJ1-1, with D possibly being TRBD1 (5 bases). The length of the CDR3 is 15 residues. Germline V CDR1 and CDR2: LGHNA, YNFKEQ. V gave up 4 bases and J gave up 1 base, with 13 bases separating them. CDR3 residues: CASSRATATNTEAFF. The CDR3 region has the DNA TGTGCCAGCAGCCGAGCGACAGCAACGAACACTGAAGCTTTCTTT.

This chain connects TRBV7-2 to TRBJ2-7; D is uncertain. In germline, CDR1 is SGHTA, CDR2 FQGNSA. This CDR3 spans 13 amino acids. The V and J ends lost 4 bases and 2 bases respectively, with 9 bases between them. In DNA, the CDR3 is TGTGCCAGCAGCTCCTTTTTAACCTACGAGCAGTACTTC. The encoded protein is CASSSFLTYEQYF.

This clone was found a few times. This chain uses TRBV7-9 with TRBJ2-7; weak D call: TRBD1 (6 bases). This CDR3 contains 15 residues. The germline V and J ends were trimmed by 3 bases and 5 bases, with 17 bases remaining between them. The V gene's germline CDR1 is SEHNR and CDR2 FQNEAQ (reference sequence). This CDR3 reads CASSFNRERLDEQYF. The CDR3 region has the DNA TGTGCCAGCAGCTTCAACAGGGAACGCCTTGACGAGCAGTACTTC.

This clone turned up a few times. The chain has TRBV3-1 (or the pseudogene TRBV3-2) and TRBJ1-2; tentatively, D is TRBD1 (5 bases). The CDR3 totals 13 residues. Germline lookup yields CDR1 LGHDT and CDR2 YNNKEL (reference sequence). The V end lost 1 base, the J end lost 5 bases, and 8 bases lay between the germline ends. The CDR3 sequence: CASSQAGGYGYTF. CDR3 DNA: TGTGCCAGCAGCCAAGCCGGGGGGTATGGCTACACCTTC.

Ten or more counts support this clone. This chain links TRBV7-9 with TRBJ1-2, with TRBD1 identical over 8 bases. This CDR3 is built from 15 residues. V gave up 1 base and J gave up 2 bases; unmatched junction bases: 3. CDR1 and CDR2 from the germline V gene are SEHNR and FQNEAQ (reference sequence). CDR3 sequence: CASSLETGANYGYTF. CDR3 nucleotide sequence: TGTGCCAGCAGCTTAGAGACAGGGGCAAACTATGGCTACACCTTC.

The V and J genes are TRBV3-1 (or the pseudogene TRBV3-2) and TRBJ2-3; D is unclear. V gave up 1 base and J gave up 2 bases, with 4 bases separating them. Looked up from germline, CDR1 is LGHDT and CDR2 is YNNKEL (reference sequence). The CDR3 contains 13 residues. CDR3 in DNA: TGTGCCAGCAGCCAAGGAAACACAGATACGCAGTATTTT. Protein product: CASSQGNTDTQYF.

The chain is built from TRBV4-1 and TRBJ2-7; D gene unclear. Deletions cut 0 bases from V and 4 bases from J, with 19 bases between. The germline CDR1 and CDR2 sequences are MGHRA and YSYEKL. The CDR3 totals 17 residues. The CDR3 spells CASSQDDEGSFGYEQYF. The CDR3 region has the DNA TGCGCCAGCAGCCAAGATGATGAAGGGTCTTTCGGGTACGAGCAGTACTTC.